The rows below give T cell receptor beta chains drawn from one sample of a study of cytomegalovirus exposure and HLA in healthy donors. Generated by immunoSEQ multiplex PCR, the TCRdb table keeps only in-frame clones and is missing some. The data contain approximately 130,000 clones, around 77% of them seen just once; the ten biggest clones take up approximately 1.2%. What was sequenced was PBMCs. The receptors stem from a man in his fifties or sixties in good health and CMV-seronegative. CDR3s include the opening cysteine and the closing phenylalanine or tryptophan. A D gene is named only where the DNA matches it firmly. Some rows mark clone size as missing; the rest say once, few, many or name a class of expanded clone.

CASSILRDQETQYF | TGCGCCAGCAGCATTCTCCGGGACCAAGAGACCCAGTACTTC | . | TRBJ2-5 | . | TRBV5-1
CASSSRLAGYNEQFF | TGTGCCAGCAGCTCCCGACTAGCGGGGTACAATGAGCAGTTCTTC | once | TRBJ2-1 | TRBD2 | TRBV7-3
CASSENRVGETQYF | TGTGCCAGCAGTGAAAACAGGGTCGGGGAGACCCAGTACTTC | . | TRBJ2-5 | . | TRBV2
CASSMISGINNEQFF | TGTGCCAGTAGTATGATTAGCGGGATAAACAATGAGCAGTTCTTC | few | TRBJ2-1 | TRBD2 | TRBV19
CASMLGTRNQPQHF | TGTGCCAGCATGCTTGGGACACGCAATCAGCCCCAGCATTTT | . | TRBJ1-5 | . | TRBV28
CASSEIGTVGSYNSPLHF | TGTGCCAGCAGTGAAATAGGGACAGTTGGGTCCTATAATTCACCCCTCCACTTT | . | TRBJ1-6 | TRBD1 | TRBV6-1
CASSTHSSGRGETQYF | TGTGCCAGTAGTACTCATTCTTCCGGGAGGGGTGAGACCCAGTACTTC | . | TRBJ2-5 | TRBD2 | TRBV19
CASSPLDSPGSQYF | TGTGCCAGCAGCCCACTGGACTCACCCGGTTCCCAGTACTTC | . | TRBJ2-5 | . | TRBV7-9
CAWKFSGTGGGELFF | TGTGCCTGGAAGTTCTCCGGGACAGGAGGCGGGGAGCTGTTTTTT | . | TRBJ2-2 | TRBD1 | TRBV30
CAVFPGTGRQLDPYEQYF | TGTGCCGTCTTTCCCGGGACAGGGCGACAACTCGACCCCTACGAGCAGTACTTC | . | TRBJ2-7 | TRBD1 | TRBV28
CASRLSPNQPQHF | TGTGCCAGCAGGCTAAGCCCCAATCAGCCCCAGCATTTT | . | TRBJ1-5 | . | TRBV6-5
CASRAGTDSSPLHF | TGTGCCAGCAGGGCCGGGACGGACAGCTCACCCCTCCACTTT | . | TRBJ1-6 | . | TRBV9
CASSGTGLAGVGGELFF | TGTGCCAGCAGTGGAACGGGACTAGCGGGAGTAGGTGGGGAGCTGTTTTTT | . | TRBJ2-2 | TRBD2 | TRBV6-1
CAIRSGVGDYEQYF | TGTGCCATCAGGTCAGGGGTAGGGGACTACGAGCAGTACTTC | . | TRBJ2-7 | . | TRBV10-3
CASSFLRSNYEQYF | TGTGCCAGCAGTTTTCTGCGATCCAACTACGAGCAGTACTTC | . | TRBJ2-7 | . | TRBV27
CASSQVLRRQGVINMSNQPQHF | TGTGCCAGCAGCCAAGTACTTCGGAGACAGGGAGTCATAAATATGAGCAATCAGCCCCAGCATTTT | . | TRBJ1-5 | TRBD1 | TRBV14